This T cell receptor beta chain was retrieved from a study of cytomegalovirus exposure and HLA in healthy donors. Study-wide findings and caveats: Rare TCR sequences dominated, though some public TCRs recurred in many donors. A reported reduction in N-insertions relative to the roughly 610-donor mean was seen in an Asian-associated ancestry cluster in a later analysis. A later analysis linked a missense variant in DCLRE1C to the trimming of TCR beta V and J genes. According to the study, 150 to 200 TCR beta chains were cytomegalovirus-associated.

This clone has more than one count but fewer than ten. Its matching antigen is unknown. PCR used 60 Vbeta primers and 13 Jbeta primers. TCRdb keeps only in-frame clones here, not all; method: immunoSEQ multiplex PCR. Of 120,000 or so clones in the sample, roughly 72% were seen once. The source is a man aged 40-49 years in good health and CMV-seropositive. Sequencing used PBMCs.

Here the CDR3 reads CATSLAGARGAEAFF. CDR3 in DNA: TGTGCCACCAGCCTGGCGGGGGCGAGAGGGGCTGAAGCTTTCTTT. This chain links TRBV15 with TRBJ1-1; tentatively, D is TRBD1 (6 bases). The V gene lost 5 bases and the J gene lost 6 bases, with 19 bases spanning the gap. The CDR3 has 15 amino acids. Germline V lookup: CDR1 LNHNV, CDR2 YYDKDF (reference sequence).